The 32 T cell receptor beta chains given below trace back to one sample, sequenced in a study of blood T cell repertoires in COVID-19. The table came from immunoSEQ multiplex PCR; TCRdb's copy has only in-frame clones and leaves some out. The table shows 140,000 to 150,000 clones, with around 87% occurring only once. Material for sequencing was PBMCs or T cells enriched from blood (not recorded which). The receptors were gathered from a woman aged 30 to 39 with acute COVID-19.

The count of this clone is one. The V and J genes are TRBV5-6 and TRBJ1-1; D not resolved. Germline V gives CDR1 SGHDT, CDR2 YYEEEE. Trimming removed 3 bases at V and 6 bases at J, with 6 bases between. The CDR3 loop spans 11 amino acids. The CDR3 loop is CASSSRAEAFF. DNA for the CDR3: TGTGCCAGCAGCTCACGAGCTGAAGCTTTCTTT.

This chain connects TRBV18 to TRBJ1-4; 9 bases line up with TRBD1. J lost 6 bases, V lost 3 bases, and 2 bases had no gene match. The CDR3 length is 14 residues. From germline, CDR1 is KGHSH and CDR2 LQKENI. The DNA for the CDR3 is TGTGCCAGCTCACCTGGGACAGGGTATGAAAAACTGTTTTTT. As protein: CASSPGTGYEKLFF.

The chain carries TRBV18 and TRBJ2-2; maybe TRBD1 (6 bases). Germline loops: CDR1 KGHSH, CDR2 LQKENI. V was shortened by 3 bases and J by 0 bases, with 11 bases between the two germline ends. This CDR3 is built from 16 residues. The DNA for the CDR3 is TGTGCCAGCTCACCCCAACAGGGCCCGAACACCGGGGAGCTGTTTTTT. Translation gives CASSPQQGPNTGELFF. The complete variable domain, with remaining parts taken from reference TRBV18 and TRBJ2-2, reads NAGVMQNPRHLVRRRGQEARLRCSPMKGHSHVYWYRQLPEEGLKFMVYLQKENIIDESGMPKERFSAEFPKEGPSILRIQQVVRGDSAAYFCASSPQQGPNTGELFFGEGSRLTVL.

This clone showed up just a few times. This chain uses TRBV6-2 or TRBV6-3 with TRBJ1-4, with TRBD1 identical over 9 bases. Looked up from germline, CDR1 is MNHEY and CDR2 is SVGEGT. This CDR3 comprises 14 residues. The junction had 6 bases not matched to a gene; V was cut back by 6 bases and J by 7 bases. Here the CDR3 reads CASSRDRGSEKLFF. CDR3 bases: TGTGCCAGCAGCCGCGACAGGGGGAGTGAAAAACTGTTTTTT.

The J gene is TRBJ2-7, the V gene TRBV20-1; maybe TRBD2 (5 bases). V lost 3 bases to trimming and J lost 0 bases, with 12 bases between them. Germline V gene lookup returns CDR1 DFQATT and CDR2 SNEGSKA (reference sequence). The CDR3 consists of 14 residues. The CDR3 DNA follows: TGCAGTGCTAGTGGACGGGGTAGCTCCTACGAGCAGTACTTC. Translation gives CSASGRGSSYEQYF.

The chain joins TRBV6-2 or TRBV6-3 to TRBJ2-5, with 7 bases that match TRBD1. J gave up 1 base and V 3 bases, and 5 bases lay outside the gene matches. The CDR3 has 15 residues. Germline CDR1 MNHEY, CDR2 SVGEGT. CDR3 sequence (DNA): TGTGCCAGCAGTTATAGGGGGCGGGTCCAAGAGACCCAGTACTTC. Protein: CASSYRGRVQETQYF.

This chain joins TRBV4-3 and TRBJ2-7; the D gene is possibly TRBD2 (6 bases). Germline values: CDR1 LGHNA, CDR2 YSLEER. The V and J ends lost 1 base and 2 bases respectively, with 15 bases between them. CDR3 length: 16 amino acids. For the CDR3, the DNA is TGCGCCAGCAGCCAAGTGCGCGGGGCCACCCCCTACGAGCAGTACTTC. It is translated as CASSQVRGATPYEQYF.

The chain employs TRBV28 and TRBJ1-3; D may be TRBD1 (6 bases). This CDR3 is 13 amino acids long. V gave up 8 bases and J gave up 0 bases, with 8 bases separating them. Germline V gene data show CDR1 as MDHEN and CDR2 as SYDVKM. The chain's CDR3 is CASPDSSGNTIYF. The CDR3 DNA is TGTGCCAGCCCGGACAGCTCTGGAAACACCATATATTTT.

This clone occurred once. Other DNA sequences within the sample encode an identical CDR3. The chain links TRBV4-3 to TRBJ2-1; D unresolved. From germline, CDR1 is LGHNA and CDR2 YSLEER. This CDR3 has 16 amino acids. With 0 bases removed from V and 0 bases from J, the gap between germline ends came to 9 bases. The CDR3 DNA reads TGCGCCAGCAGCCAAGATTTGAGGAGCTCCTACAATGAGCAGTTCTTC. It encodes CASSQDLRSSYNEQFF.

The CDR3 reads CSVERNLRDTEAFF. The CDR3 DNA follows: TGCAGCGTTGAAAGAAACCTACGGGACACTGAAGCTTTCTTT. V usage is TRBV29-1 and J usage is TRBJ1-1; D unclear. The germline V gene encodes CDR1 SQVTM and CDR2 ANQGSEA. The CDR3 is made up of 14 amino acids. Trimming pared 2 bases from V and 3 bases from J, leaving 13 bases between.

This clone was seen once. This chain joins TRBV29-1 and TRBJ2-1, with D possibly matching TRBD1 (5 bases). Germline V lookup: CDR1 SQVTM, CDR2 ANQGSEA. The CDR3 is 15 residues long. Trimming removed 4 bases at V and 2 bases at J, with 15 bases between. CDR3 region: CSVGRGSTTYNEQFF. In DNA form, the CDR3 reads TGCAGCGTTGGAAGGGGATCGACAACCTACAATGAGCAGTTCTTC.

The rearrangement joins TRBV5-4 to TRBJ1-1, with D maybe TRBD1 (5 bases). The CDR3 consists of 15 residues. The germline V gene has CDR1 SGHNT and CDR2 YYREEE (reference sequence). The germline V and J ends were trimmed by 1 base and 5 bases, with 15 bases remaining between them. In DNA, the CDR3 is TGTGCCAGCAGCTTGATAGCATGGGGCACGACTGAAGCTTTCTTT. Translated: CASSLIAWGTTEAFF.

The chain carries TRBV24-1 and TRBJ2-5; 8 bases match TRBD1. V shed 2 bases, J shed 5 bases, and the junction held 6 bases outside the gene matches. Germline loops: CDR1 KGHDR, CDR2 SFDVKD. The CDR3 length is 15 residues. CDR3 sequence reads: CATSDSQGAGETQYF. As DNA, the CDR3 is TGTGCCACCAGTGATTCTCAGGGGGCCGGGGAGACCCAGTACTTC.

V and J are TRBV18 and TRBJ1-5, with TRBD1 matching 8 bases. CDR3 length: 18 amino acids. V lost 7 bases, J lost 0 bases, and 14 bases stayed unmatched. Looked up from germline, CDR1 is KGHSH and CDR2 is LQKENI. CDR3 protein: CASCPGTGLIYSNQPQHF. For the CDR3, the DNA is TGTGCCAGCTGCCCCGGGACAGGACTAATCTATAGCAATCAGCCCCAGCATTTT.

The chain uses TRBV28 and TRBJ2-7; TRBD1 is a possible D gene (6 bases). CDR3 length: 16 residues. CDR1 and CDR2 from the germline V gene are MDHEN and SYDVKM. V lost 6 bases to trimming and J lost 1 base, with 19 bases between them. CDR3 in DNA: TGTGCCAGCAGGTCCGCCGGGACACTTATTTCCTACGAGCAGTACTTC. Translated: CASRSAGTLISYEQYF.

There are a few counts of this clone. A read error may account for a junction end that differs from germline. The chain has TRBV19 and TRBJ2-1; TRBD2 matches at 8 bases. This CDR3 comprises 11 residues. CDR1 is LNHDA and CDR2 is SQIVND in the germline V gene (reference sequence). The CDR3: CGTRKYNEQFF. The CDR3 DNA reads TGCGGGACTAGAAAATACAATGAGCAGTTCTTC.

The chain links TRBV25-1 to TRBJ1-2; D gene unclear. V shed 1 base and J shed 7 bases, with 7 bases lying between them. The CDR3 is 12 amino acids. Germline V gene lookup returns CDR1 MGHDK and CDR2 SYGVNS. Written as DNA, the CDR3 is TGTGCCAGCAGTGAATGGGGAGTTGGCTACACCTTC. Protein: CASSEWGVGYTF.

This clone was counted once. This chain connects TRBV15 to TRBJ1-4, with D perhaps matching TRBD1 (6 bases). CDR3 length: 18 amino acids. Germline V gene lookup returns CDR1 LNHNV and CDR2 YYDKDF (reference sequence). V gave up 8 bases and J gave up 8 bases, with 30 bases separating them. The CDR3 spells CATGGAEGLTLRGEKLFF. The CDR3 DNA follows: TGTGCCACCGGGGGGGCCGAGGGGTTAACCCTACGTGGGGAAAAACTGTTTTTT.

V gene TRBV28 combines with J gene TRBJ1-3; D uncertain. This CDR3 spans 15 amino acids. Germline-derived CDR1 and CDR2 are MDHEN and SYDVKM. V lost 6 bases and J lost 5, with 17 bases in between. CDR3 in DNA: TGTGCCAGCAGCCCAGGTGGCGGAGGGAGAAACACCATATATTTT. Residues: CASSPGGGGRNTIYF.

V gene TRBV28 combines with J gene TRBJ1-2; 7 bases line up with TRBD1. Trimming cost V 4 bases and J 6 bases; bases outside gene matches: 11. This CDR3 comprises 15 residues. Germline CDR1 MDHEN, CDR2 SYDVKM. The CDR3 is CASSSPEGAPDGYTF. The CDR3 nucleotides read TGTGCCAGCAGTTCCCCCGAGGGGGCGCCGGATGGCTACACCTTC.

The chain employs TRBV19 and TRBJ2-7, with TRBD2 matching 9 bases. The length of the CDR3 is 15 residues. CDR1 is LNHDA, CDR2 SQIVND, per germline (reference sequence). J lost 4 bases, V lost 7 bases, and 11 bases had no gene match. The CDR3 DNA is TGTGCCAGTACCCCAAAAGCGGGAGGTAATTACGAGCAGTACTTC. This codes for CASTPKAGGNYEQYF.

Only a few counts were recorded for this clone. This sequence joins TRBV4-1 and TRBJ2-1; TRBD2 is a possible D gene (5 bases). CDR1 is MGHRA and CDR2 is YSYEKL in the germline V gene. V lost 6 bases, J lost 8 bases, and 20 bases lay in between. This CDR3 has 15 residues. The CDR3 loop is CASRYKVAQSYEQFF. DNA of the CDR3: TGCGCCAGCAGATACAAGGTAGCGCAGAGCTATGAGCAGTTCTTC.

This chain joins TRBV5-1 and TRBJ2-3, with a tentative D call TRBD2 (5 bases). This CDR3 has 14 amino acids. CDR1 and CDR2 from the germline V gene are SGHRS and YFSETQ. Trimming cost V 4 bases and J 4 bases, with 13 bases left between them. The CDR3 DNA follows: TGCGCCAGCAGCCGAGCGGACGAAGCAGATACGCAGTATTTT. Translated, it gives CASSRADEADTQYF.

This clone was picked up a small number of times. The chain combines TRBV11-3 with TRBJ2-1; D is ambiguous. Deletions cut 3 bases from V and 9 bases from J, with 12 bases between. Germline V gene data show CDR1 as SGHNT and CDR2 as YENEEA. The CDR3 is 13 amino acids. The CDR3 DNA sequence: TGTGCCAGCAGCTTTGGCGGAAGAAGTGAGCAGTTCTTC. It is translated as CASSFGGRSEQFF.

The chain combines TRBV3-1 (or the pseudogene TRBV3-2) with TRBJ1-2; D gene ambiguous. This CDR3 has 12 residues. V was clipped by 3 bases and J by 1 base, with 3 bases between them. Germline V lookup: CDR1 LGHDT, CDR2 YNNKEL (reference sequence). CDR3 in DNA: TGTGCCAGCAGCCAGAGTAACTATGGCTACACCTTC. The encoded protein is CASSQSNYGYTF.

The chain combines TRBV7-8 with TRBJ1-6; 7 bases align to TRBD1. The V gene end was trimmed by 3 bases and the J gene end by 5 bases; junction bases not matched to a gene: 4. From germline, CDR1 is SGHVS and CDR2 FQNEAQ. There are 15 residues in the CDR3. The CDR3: CASSFRDSNNSPLHF. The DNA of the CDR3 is TGTGCCAGCAGCTTTAGGGACAGCAATAATTCACCCCTCCACTTT.

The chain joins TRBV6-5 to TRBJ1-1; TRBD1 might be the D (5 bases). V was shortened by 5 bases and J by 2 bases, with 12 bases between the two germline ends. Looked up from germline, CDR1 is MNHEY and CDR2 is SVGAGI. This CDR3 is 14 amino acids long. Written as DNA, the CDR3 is TGTGCCAGCAGTACAAATACAGGAAACACTGAAGCTTTCTTT. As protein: CASSTNTGNTEAFF.

The CDR3 sequence: CASRATTYEQYF. Written as DNA, the CDR3 is TGTGCCAGCAGGGCCACGACCTACGAGCAGTACTTC. The chain uses TRBV6-5 and TRBJ2-7; D gene unclear. There are 12 residues in the CDR3. The ends were cut back, 6 bases at V and 2 bases at J, with 8 bases in the middle. Germline V gene sequence: CDR1 MNHEY, CDR2 SVGAGI.

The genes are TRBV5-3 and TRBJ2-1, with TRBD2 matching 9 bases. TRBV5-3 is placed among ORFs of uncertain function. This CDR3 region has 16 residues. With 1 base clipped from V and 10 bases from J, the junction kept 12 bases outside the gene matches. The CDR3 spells CARSLLAGRHDIEQFF. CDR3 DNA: TGTGCCAGAAGCTTGCTAGCGGGACGCCACGACATAGAGCAGTTCTTC.

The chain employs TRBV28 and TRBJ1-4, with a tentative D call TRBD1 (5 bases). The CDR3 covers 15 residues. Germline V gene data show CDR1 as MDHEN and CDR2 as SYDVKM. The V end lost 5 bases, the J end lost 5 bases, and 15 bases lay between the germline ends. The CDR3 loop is CASSTPGQGNEKLFF. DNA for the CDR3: TGTGCCAGCAGTACCCCGGGCCAGGGAAATGAAAAACTGTTTTTT.

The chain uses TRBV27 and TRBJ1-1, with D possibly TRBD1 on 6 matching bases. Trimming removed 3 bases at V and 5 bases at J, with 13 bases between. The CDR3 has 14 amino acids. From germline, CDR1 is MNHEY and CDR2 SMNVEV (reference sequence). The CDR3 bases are TGTGCCAGCAGTTTTACCAGGGGCCTTACTGAAGCTTTCTTT. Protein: CASSFTRGLTEAFF.

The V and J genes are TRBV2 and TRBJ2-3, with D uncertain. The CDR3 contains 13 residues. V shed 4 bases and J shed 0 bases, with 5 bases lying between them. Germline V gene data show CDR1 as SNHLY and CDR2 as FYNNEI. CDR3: CASSGASTDTQYF. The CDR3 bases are TGTGCCAGCAGTGGGGCTAGCACAGATACGCAGTATTTT.